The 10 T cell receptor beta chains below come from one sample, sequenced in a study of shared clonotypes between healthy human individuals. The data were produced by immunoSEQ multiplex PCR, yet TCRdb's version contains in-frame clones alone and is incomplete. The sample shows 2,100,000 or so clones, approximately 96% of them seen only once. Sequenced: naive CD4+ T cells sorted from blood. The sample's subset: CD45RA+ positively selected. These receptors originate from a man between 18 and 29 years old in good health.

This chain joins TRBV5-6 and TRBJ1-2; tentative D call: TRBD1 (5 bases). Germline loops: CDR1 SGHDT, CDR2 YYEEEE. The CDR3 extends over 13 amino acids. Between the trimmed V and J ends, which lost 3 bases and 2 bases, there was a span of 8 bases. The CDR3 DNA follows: TGTGCCAGCAGCTACCAGGGAAACTATGGCTACACCTTC. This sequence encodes CASSYQGNYGYTF.

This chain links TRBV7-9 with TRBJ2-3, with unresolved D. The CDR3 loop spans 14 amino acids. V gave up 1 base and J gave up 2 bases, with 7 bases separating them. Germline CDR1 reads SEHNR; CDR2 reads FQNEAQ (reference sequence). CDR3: CASSLGTVTDTQYF. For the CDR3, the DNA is TGTGCCAGCAGCTTAGGAACGGTCACAGATACGCAGTATTTT.

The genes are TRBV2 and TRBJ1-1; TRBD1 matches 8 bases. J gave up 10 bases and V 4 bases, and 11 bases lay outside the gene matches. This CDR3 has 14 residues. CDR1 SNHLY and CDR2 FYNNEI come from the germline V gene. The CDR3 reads CASSVAQGAVGAFF. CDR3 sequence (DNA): TGTGCCAGCAGTGTGGCGCAGGGGGCTGTAGGAGCTTTCTTT.

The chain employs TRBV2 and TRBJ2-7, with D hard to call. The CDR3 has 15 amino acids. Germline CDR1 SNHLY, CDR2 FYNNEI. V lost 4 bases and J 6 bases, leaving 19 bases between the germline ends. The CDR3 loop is CASSGGPTPSAEQYF. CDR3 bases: TGTGCCAGCAGTGGTGGGCCTACACCCTCCGCCGAGCAGTACTTC. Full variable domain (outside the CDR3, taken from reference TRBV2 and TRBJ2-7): EPEVTQTPSHQVTQMGQEVILRCVPISNHLYFYWYRQILGQKVEFLVSFYNNEISEKSEIFDDQFSVERPDGSNFTLKIRSTKLEDSAMYFCASSGGPTPSAEQYFGPGTRLTVT.

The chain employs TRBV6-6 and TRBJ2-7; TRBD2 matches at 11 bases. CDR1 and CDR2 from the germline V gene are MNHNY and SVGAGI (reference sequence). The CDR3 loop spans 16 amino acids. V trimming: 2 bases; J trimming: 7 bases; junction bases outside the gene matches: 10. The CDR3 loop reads CASSYTSGGLPEEQYF. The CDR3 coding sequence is TGTGCCAGCAGTTACACTAGCGGGGGCCTTCCGGAGGAGCAGTACTTC.

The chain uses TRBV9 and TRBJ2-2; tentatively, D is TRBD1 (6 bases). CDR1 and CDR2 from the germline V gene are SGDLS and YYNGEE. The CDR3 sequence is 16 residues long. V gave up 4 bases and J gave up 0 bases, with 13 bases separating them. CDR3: CASSLDRFPNTGELFF. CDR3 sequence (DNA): TGTGCCAGCAGCCTAGACAGGTTCCCGAACACCGGGGAGCTGTTTTTT.

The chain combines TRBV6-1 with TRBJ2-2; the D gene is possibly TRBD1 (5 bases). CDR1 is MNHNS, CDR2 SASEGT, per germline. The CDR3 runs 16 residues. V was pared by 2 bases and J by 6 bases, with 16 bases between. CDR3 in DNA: TGTGCCAGCAGTGAACCTTCAGTGGGGCGGCCCGGGGAGCTGTTTTTT. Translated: CASSEPSVGRPGELFF.

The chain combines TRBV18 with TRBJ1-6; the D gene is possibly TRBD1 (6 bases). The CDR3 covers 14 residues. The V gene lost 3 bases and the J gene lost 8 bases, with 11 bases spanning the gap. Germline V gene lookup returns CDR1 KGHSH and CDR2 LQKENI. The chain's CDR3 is CASSPIPGDSPLHF. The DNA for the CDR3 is TGTGCCAGCTCACCCATTCCAGGGGATTCACCCCTCCACTTT.

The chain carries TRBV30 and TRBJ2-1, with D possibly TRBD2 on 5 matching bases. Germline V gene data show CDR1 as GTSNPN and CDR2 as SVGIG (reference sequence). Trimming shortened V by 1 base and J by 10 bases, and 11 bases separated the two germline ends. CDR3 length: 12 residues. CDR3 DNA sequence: TGTGCCTGGAGTGGGAGAGGGTTCGAGCAGTTCTTC. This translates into CAWSGRGFEQFF. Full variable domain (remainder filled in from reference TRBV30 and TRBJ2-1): SQTIHQWPATLVQPVGSPLSLECTVEGTSNPNLYWYRQAAGRGLQLLFYSVGIGQISSEVPQNLSASRPQDRQFILSSKKLLLSDSGFYLCAWSGRGFEQFFGPGTRLTVL.

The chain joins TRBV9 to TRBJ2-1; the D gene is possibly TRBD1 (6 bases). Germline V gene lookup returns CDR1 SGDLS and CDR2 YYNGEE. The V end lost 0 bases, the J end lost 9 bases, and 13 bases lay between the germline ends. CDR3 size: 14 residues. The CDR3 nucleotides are TGTGCCAGCAGCGTAGTTCTGGGGGCGGGTGAGCAGTTCTTC. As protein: CASSVVLGAGEQFF. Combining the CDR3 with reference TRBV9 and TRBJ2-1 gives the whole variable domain DSGVTQTPKHLITATGQRVTLRCSPRSGDLSVYWYQQSLDQGLQFLIQYYNGEERAKGNILERFSAQQFPDLHSELNLSSLELGDSALYFCASSVVLGAGEQFFGPGTRLTVL.